This paragraph reports one TCR beta chain. The antigen remains undetermined. The sample belongs to a study of T cell responses to AZD1222 COVID-19 vaccine. Study-level information: Pooled samples include second doses given at about 4 or 12 weeks.

Clones were read by immunoSEQ multiplex PCR, and TCRdb kept only the in-frame ones, dropping some. The sample contains some 130,000 clones, about 80% of which appear only once. Study findings and constraints: The donors showed a predominance of white British ancestry and of females, with possible underestimation of clonal diversity. Vaccine-associated CD4 TCRs ranged over spike, dominating at 160-218 and 743-854. A rise in Spike-specific TCR breadth and depth followed two AZD1222 doses.

The sequence was obtained from an adult in good health. The specimen comprised peripheral blood, sampled on day 0 of AZD1222 vaccination.

CDR3 residues: CASSYIRNTEAFF. Written as DNA, the CDR3 is TGTGCCAGCAGTTACATCAGGAACACTGAAGCTTTCTTT. The chain employs TRBV6-5 and TRBJ1-1; D not resolved. CDR1 MNHEY and CDR2 SVGAGI come from the germline V gene. CDR3 length: 13 amino acids. V was cut by 2 bases and J by 1 base, with 5 bases left in between.